What follows are 28 T cell receptor beta chains derived from one specimen sequenced in a study of cytomegalovirus exposure and HLA in healthy donors. Primers: 60 Vbeta forward and 13 Jbeta reverse. Here immunoSEQ multiplex PCR was the method, and the copy in TCRdb shows in-frame clones only, minus some. The sample records more than 150,000 clones, less than 90% being singletons. What was sequenced was PBMCs. The receptor source for this set is a man aged 45 to 65 in good health and CMV-seronegative.

The rearrangement links TRBV7-8 to TRBJ1-5; 7 bases map to TRBD1. Trimming cost V 4 bases and J 6 bases; bases outside gene matches: 12. CDR1 and CDR2 from the germline V gene are SGHVS and FQNEAQ. The CDR3 contains 16 residues. Here the CDR3 reads CASSSTGNSLAQPQHF. The CDR3 region has the DNA TGTGCCAGCAGCTCGACAGGGAATAGTTTGGCTCAGCCCCAGCATTTT.

This clone showed up just a few times. This chain connects TRBV4-3 to TRBJ2-7, with a tentative D call TRBD1 (5 bases). The CDR3 sequence is 14 residues long. Looked up from germline, CDR1 is LGHNA and CDR2 is YSLEER. V was pared by 0 bases and J by 3 bases, with 9 bases between. The CDR3 DNA follows: TGCGCCAGCAGCCAAGATCGTCAGGGCTACGAGCAGTACTTC. It encodes CASSQDRQGYEQYF.

V gene TRBV7-2 combines with J gene TRBJ2-1; weak D call: TRBD2 (5 bases). The germline gives CDR1 SGHTA, CDR2 FQGNSA. Trimming pared 6 bases from V and 5 bases from J, leaving 14 bases between. The CDR3 is 14 residues long. CDR3 residues: CASRRVPGNNEQFF. In DNA form, the CDR3 reads TGTGCCAGCAGGAGAGTCCCGGGAAACAATGAGCAGTTCTTC.

The chain recombines TRBV2 with TRBJ2-7; D possibly corresponds to TRBD2 (6 bases). V lost 6 bases, J lost 5 bases, and 14 bases lay in between. This CDR3 has 13 amino acids. Germline lookup yields CDR1 SNHLY and CDR2 FYNNEI. The CDR3 sequence is CASSPGLKDEQYF. The DNA of the CDR3 is TGTGCCAGCAGCCCGGGACTTAAAGACGAGCAGTACTTC.

The rearrangement uses TRBV28 and TRBJ2-4; D uncertain. CDR1 and CDR2 (germline): MDHEN, SYDVKM. Between the trimmed V and J ends, which lost 4 bases and 1 base, there was a span of 11 bases. This CDR3 contains 15 residues. The CDR3, as DNA: TGTGCCAGCAGTTCACCGCAGAGGGCCAAAAACATTCAGTACTTC. It translates to CASSSPQRAKNIQYF.

The chain links TRBV2 to TRBJ2-2, with 8 bases that match TRBD1. Germline V gene sequence: CDR1 SNHLY, CDR2 FYNNEI. Germline trimming cut 6 bases from V and 7 bases from J; bases unmatched to any gene: 4. CDR3 length equals 13 residues. The CDR3 loop reads CASRGQGGGELFF. The CDR3 DNA reads as TGTGCCAGCAGAGGACAGGGTGGCGGGGAGCTGTTTTTT. Filled out from reference TRBV2 and TRBJ2-2, the complete variable domain reads EPEVTQTPSHQVTQMGQEVILRCVPISNHLYFYWYRQILGQKVEFLVSFYNNEISEKSEIFDDQFSVERPDGSNFTLKIRSTKLEDSAMYFCASRGQGGGELFFGEGSRLTVL.

The chain employs TRBV4-3 and TRBJ1-1; D remains ambiguous. The length of the CDR3 is 15 residues. Trimming cost V 0 bases and J 6 bases, with 14 bases left between them. Germline CDR1 is LGHNA and CDR2 is YSLEER. The CDR3 reads CASSQDVGWRAEAFF. The CDR3 bases are TGCGCCAGCAGCCAAGATGTGGGGTGGCGGGCTGAAGCTTTCTTT.

This clone was seen a few times. The chain recombines TRBV9 with TRBJ1-5; no firm D call. The V and J ends lost 6 bases and 2 bases respectively, with 18 bases between them. The CDR3 covers 16 residues. Germline assignment: CDR1 SGDLS and CDR2 YYNGEE. The DNA of the CDR3 is TGTGCCAGCACCCTCGGAGGTGAAAGGGGCAATCAGCCCCAGCATTTT. This codes for CASTLGGERGNQPQHF.

The chain recombines TRBV18 with TRBJ2-7; 12 nucleotides agree with TRBD2. V shed 4 bases and J 5 bases; nucleotides not matched to a gene: 15. The length of the CDR3 is 18 residues. Germline CDR1 reads KGHSH; CDR2 reads LQKENI. CDR3 residues: CASSLYDSTLAGGNEQYF. CDR3 DNA: TGTGCCAGCTCACTATACGACAGTACCCTAGCGGGAGGGAACGAGCAGTACTTC.

This chain connects TRBV7-9 to TRBJ1-6, with D unresolved. The length of the CDR3 is 14 residues. With 1 base removed from V and 7 bases from J, the gap between germline ends came to 8 bases. CDR1 and CDR2 from the germline V gene are SEHNR and FQNEAQ (reference sequence). CDR3 protein: CASSLVLENSPLHF. For the CDR3, the DNA is TGTGCCAGCAGCTTAGTTTTGGAGAATTCACCCCTCCACTTT.

The J gene is TRBJ2-7, the V gene TRBV9; a possible D gene is TRBD1 (5 bases). The CDR3 runs 15 residues. Trimming pared 0 bases from V and 7 bases from J, leaving 17 bases between. Germline-derived CDR1 and CDR2 are SGDLS and YYNGEE. The CDR3 region has the DNA TGTGCCAGCAGCGTAGAACTCCAGGGCCCCGGAGAGCAGTACTTC. Amino acid sequence: CASSVELQGPGEQYF.

V and J are TRBV30 and TRBJ1-2; the D gene is possibly TRBD1 (5 bases). The germline V gene has CDR1 GTSNPN and CDR2 SVGIG (reference sequence). V lost 4 bases, J lost 4 bases, and 13 bases lay in between. The CDR3 length is 13 residues. DNA for the CDR3: TGTGCCTGGACCGATGCAGGGATCTATGGCTACACCTTC. Translating it yields CAWTDAGIYGYTF.

The chain joins TRBV7-3 to TRBJ2-2; 9 bases agree with TRBD2. This CDR3 is 17 amino acids long. V lost 1 base, J lost 4 bases, and 7 bases stayed unmatched. Germline V gene sequence: CDR1 SGHTA, CDR2 FQGTGA. CDR3 sequence: CASSLIASGIPTGELFF. The CDR3 coding sequence is TGTGCCAGCAGCTTAATTGCTAGCGGGATACCCACCGGGGAGCTGTTTTTT.

The V call is TRBV27, the J call TRBJ1-2; D is unresolved. Trimming took 2 bases from V and 5 from J, leaving 21 bases between them. Germline CDR1 reads MNHEY; CDR2 reads SMNVEV (reference sequence). The CDR3 runs to 17 residues. CDR3 DNA sequence: TGTGCCAGCAGTTTAGCGGCGTTGGGAGTAGGTACTTATGGCTACACCTTC. Translated: CASSLAALGVGTYGYTF.

The rearrangement joins TRBV7-2 to TRBJ2-1, with unresolved D. The CDR3 is made up of 14 amino acids. Germline lookup yields CDR1 SGHTA and CDR2 FQGNSA. Deletions cut 5 bases from V and 2 bases from J, with 10 bases between. CDR3: CASSPGFPYNEQFF. The CDR3 nucleotides are TGTGCCAGCAGCCCCGGGTTTCCCTACAATGAGCAGTTCTTC.

The chain couples TRBV7-2 to TRBJ2-1; D is unclear. This CDR3 contains 14 residues. V dropped 0 bases and J dropped 9 bases, with 12 bases sitting between them. CDR1 and CDR2 from the germline V gene are SGHTA and FQGNSA. CDR3 sequence (DNA): TGTGCCAGCAGCTTAGCGCAATCGAGAAGTGAGCAGTTCTTC. The encoded protein is CASSLAQSRSEQFF.

The chain combines TRBV7-2 with TRBJ2-7; tentatively, D is TRBD1 (5 bases). V was cut by 2 bases and J by 2 bases, with 10 bases left in between. CDR3 size: 14 residues. In germline, CDR1 is SGHTA, CDR2 FQGNSA. The CDR3, as DNA: TGTGCCAGCAGCTTATTTCCAGGGACCTACGAGCAGTACTTC. Translation: CASSLFPGTYEQYF. Full variable domain (remainder filled in from reference TRBV7-2 and TRBJ2-7): GAGVSQSPSNKVTEKGKDVELRCDPISGHTALYWYRQSLGQGLEFLIYFQGNSAPDKSGLPSDRFSAERTGGSVSTLTIQRTQQEDSAVYLCASSLFPGTYEQYFGPGTRLTVT.

The V call is TRBV30, the J call TRBJ2-7, with 7 nucleotides matching TRBD1. V dropped 8 bases and J dropped 2; count of bases not matched to a gene: 9. The germline CDR1 and CDR2 sequences are GTSNPN and SVGIG (reference sequence). The CDR3 covers 13 residues. This CDR3 is CARRSTGTYEQYF. The CDR3 bases are TGTGCCCGTAGATCGACAGGGACCTACGAGCAGTACTTC. Variable domain in full (rest from reference TRBV30 and TRBJ2-7): SQTIHQWPATLVQPVGSPLSLECTVEGTSNPNLYWYRQAAGRGLQLLFYSVGIGQISSEVPQNLSASRPQDRQFILSSKKLLLSDSGFYLCARRSTGTYEQYFGPGTRLTVT.

In this sample, this clone turned up once. This chain connects TRBV11-3 to TRBJ2-2; tentative D call: TRBD1 (5 bases). Germline CDR1 is SGHNT and CDR2 is YENEEA. The CDR3 consists of 13 residues. The ends were cut back, 5 bases at V and 4 bases at J, with 8 bases in the middle. The CDR3 loop reads CASSPQGTGELFF. Written as DNA, the CDR3 is TGTGCCAGCAGCCCCCAGGGCACCGGGGAGCTGTTTTTT. Using reference TRBV11-3 and TRBJ2-2 for the parts outside the CDR3, the full variable domain is EAGVVQSPRYKIIEKKQPVAFWCNPISGHNTLYWYLQNLGQGPELLIRYENEEAVDDSQLPKDRFSAERLKGVDSTLKIQPAELGDSAVYLCASSPQGTGELFFGEGSRLTVL.

This clone was counted only a few times. V and J are TRBV10-3 and TRBJ1-6; D possibly corresponds to TRBD1 (5 bases). This CDR3 has 13 amino acids. Germline CDR1 is ENHRY and CDR2 is SYGVKD. Trimming removed 1 base at V and 7 bases at J, with 5 bases between. CDR3: CAISEWGNSPLHF. In nucleotides, the CDR3 is TGTGCCATCAGTGAGTGGGGCAATTCACCCCTCCACTTT.

In this sample, this clone turned up a few times. The gene calls are TRBV7-9 and TRBJ1-5; TRBD1 matches at 8 bases. Looked up from germline, CDR1 is SEHNR and CDR2 is FQNEAQ (reference sequence). Trimming at V came to 5 bases and at J to 7 bases, leaving 4 bases not matched to a gene. The CDR3 covers 13 residues. The CDR3 nucleotides read TGTGCCAGCAGCCCACAGGGGGGACAGCCCCAGCATTTT. It specifies CASSPQGGQPQHF. Full variable domain (rest looked up from reference TRBV7-9 and TRBJ1-5): DTGVSQNPRHKITKRGQNVTFRCDPISEHNRLYWYRQTLGQGPEFLTYFQNEAQLEKSRLLSDRFSAERPKGSFSTLEIQRTEQGDSAMYLCASSPQGGQPQHFGDGTRLSIL.

This clone appeared a few times. The chain carries TRBV5-1 and TRBJ2-5, with 7 positions matching TRBD1. V dropped 4 bases and J dropped 3; count of bases not matched to a gene: 6. The germline V gene has CDR1 SGHRS and CDR2 YFSETQ. CDR3 size: 14 residues. CDR3 amino acids: CASSMGQQKETQYF. Written as DNA, the CDR3 is TGCGCCAGCAGCATGGGACAGCAAAAAGAGACCCAGTACTTC.

This chain uses TRBV7-2 with TRBJ2-1; D gene unclear. This CDR3 spans 12 amino acids. The V gene's germline CDR1 is SGHTA and CDR2 FQGNSA. Trimming stripped 5 bases from V and 8 bases from J, with 10 bases between. The CDR3 reads CASSPNFDEQFF. CDR3 DNA sequence: TGTGCCAGCAGCCCGAACTTCGATGAGCAGTTCTTC. The full variable domain, in which reference TRBV7-2 and TRBJ2-1 provide the parts outside the CDR3, is GAGVSQSPSNKVTEKGKDVELRCDPISGHTALYWYRQSLGQGLEFLIYFQGNSAPDKSGLPSDRFSAERTGGSVSTLTIQRTQQEDSAVYLCASSPNFDEQFFGPGTRLTVL.

The gene calls are TRBV28 and TRBJ2-7; TRBD1 matches 9 bases. Losses at the gene ends were 5 bases for V and 7 bases for J; bases not matched to a gene: 3. The germline V gene has CDR1 MDHEN and CDR2 SYDVKM. CDR3 length equals 12 residues. The chain's CDR3 is CASSLDRGEQYF. The CDR3 DNA follows: TGTGCCAGCAGTCTGGACAGGGGAGAGCAGTACTTC. The full variable domain, in which reference TRBV28 and TRBJ2-7 provide the parts outside the CDR3, is DVKVTQSSRYLVKRTGEKVFLECVQDMDHENMFWYRQDPGLGLRLIYFSYDVKMKEKGDIPEGYSVSREKKERFSLILESASTNQTSMYLCASSLDRGEQYFGPGTRLTVT.

The V call is TRBV2, the J call TRBJ1-6, with TRBD1 matching 8 bases. V lost 6 bases and J lost 7; bases outside the gene matches: 11. Per the germline V gene, CDR1 is SNHLY and CDR2 is FYNNEI. This CDR3 contains 16 residues. The CDR3 loop reads CASRDRAGGLNSPLHF. The CDR3 DNA sequence: TGTGCCAGCAGGGACAGGGCTGGAGGTCTAAATTCACCCCTCCACTTT.

This clone was seen a few times. V gene TRBV10-3 combines with J gene TRBJ1-4, with D possibly matching TRBD1 (5 bases). V was clipped by 0 bases and J by 8 bases, with 10 bases between them. The CDR3 runs 14 residues. Germline CDR1 ENHRY, CDR2 SYGVKD. CDR3 loop: CAISESWTREKLFF. The CDR3 DNA follows: TGTGCCATCAGTGAGTCTTGGACAAGGGAAAAACTGTTTTTT.

The chain recombines TRBV7-8 with TRBJ2-7; TRBD1 might be the D (6 bases). Trimming removed 6 bases at V and 0 bases at J, with 18 bases between. The CDR3 extends over 16 amino acids. Germline V gene data show CDR1 as SGHVS and CDR2 as FQNEAQ. The CDR3 DNA is TGTGCCAGCAGTAAAACCCATGGGACATCCTCCTACGAGCAGTACTTC. Translating gives CASSKTHGTSSYEQYF.

This chain connects TRBV6-5 to TRBJ1-3, with D unclear. Germline V gene lookup returns CDR1 MNHEY and CDR2 SVGAGI. The CDR3 length is 14 residues. The V end was cut by 5 bases, the J end by 0 bases, with 8 bases between. The CDR3 protein is CASSLQYSGNTIYF. The CDR3 bases are TGTGCCAGCAGTCTCCAGTACTCTGGAAACACCATATATTTT.